Here is one T cell receptor (beta chain) with its context. The target antigen is unknown. The source of the sample is a study of cytomegalovirus exposure and HLA in healthy donors. Study-level findings and limits: CMV antigen specificity was confirmed in vitro for three CMV-associated chains. The study listed 150 to 200 cytomegalovirus-associated TCR beta chains. Rare sequences made up most TCRs, while some public TCRs were found in many donors.

The donors were part of the validation cohort, which consisted of over a hundred subjects and was separate from the first cohort of 666 subjects. This CDR3 has 13 amino acids. Deletions cut 0 bases from V and 0 bases from J, with 4 bases between. Per germline, CDR1 SGHDT and CDR2 YYEEEE. The repertoire was sequenced with immunoSEQ multiplex PCR; TCRdb's copy has only in-frame clones and lacks some. This sample carries roughly 150,000 clones, about four fifths of them seen once, and the ten largest clones take roughly a tenth. This receptor was obtained from a man aged 25 to 40 in good health and CMV-seropositive. This chain joins TRBV5-6 and TRBJ2-7; D unresolved. Sequenced material: PBMCs. This CDR3 is CASSLGVSYEQYF. CDR3 DNA sequence: TGTGCCAGCAGCTTGGGAGTCTCCTACGAGCAGTACTTC.